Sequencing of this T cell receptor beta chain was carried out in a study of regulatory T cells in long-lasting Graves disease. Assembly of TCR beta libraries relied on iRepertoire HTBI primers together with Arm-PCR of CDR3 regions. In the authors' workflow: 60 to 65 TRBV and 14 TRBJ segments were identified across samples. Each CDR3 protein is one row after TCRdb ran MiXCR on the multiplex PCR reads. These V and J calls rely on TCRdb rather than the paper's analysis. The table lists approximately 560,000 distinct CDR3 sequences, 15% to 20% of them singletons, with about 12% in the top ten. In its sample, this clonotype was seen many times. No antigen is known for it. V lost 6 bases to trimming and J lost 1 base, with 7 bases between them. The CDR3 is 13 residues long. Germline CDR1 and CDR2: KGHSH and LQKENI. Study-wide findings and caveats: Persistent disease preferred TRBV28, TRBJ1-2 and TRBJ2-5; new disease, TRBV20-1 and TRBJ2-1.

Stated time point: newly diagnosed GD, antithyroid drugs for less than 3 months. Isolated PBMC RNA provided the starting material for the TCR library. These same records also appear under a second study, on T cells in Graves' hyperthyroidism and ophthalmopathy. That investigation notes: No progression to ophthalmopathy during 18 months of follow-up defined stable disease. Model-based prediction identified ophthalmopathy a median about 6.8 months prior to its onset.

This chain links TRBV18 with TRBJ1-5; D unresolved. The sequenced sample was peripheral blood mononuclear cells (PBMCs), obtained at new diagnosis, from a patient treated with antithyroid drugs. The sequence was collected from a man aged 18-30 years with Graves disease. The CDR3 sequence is CASSTLSNQPQHF. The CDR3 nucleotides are TGTGCCAGCTCCACCTTGAGCAATCAGCCCCAGCATTTT.